The following is a T cell receptor (beta chain) sequence with its context. This clone was detected once. Its antigen is not yet known. Base qualities are missing; no much larger clone stands one base away. The donors were healthy, HIV-negative adults who had no recently reported acute infections or vaccinations. Every donor was a Caucasian adult living in Nashville, Tennessee, USA. CD4+ T cells were enriched by magnetic negative selection, after which naive cells were positively selected on CD45RA and the negative fraction was taken as the memory subset. Blood was collected by leukapheresis, and PBMCs were isolated by Ficoll-Histopaque density gradient centrifugation and then cryopreserved in liquid nitrogen vapor phase. Purity and quantity of every magnetically sorted T cell population were checked by analytical flow cytometry. From each sorted fraction, genomic DNA was isolated and quantified by UV absorbance on a Nanodrop 2000c.

Sequences MNHNY (CDR1) and SVGAGI (CDR2) are obtained from the germline V gene (reference sequence). V is cut back by 6 bases and J by 2 bases, with 1 base in the junction unmatched. The CDR3 spans 12 residues, from the cysteine through the phenylalanine. Here the CDR3 DNA is all that survives: 36 bases in frame from base 1. This specimen belongs to a study of shared clonotypes between healthy human individuals (TCRdb year 2020). With respect to the entire study: The cohort comprised a couple of women and three men aged 18 to 49 years. For each donor, CD4 naive and CD4 memory were each run on three plates, CD8 naive on two plates, and CD8 memory on one plate. Blood TCR repertoires of a handful of healthy adults were deeply sequenced to estimate repertoire size and the extent of clonotype sharing between individuals. Libraries were prepared and TCR repertoires were sequenced by different laboratories using diverse techniques, in order to increase sequencing depth and limit assay-specific biases. Leukapheresis yielded between about 0.9 and 9 billion PBMCs per donor. Results the study describes overall, beyond this receptor: Estimated clonotype richness was generally larger for naive than for memory subsets. Pairwise subsampling indicated that sequencing depth was expected to affect the degree of clonotype sharing among donors. Sampling was restricted to blood, and TCR repertoires in tissues likely differ from the TCR repertoires found in blood. Across several donors, around 5% of naive CD4, approximately 3.6% of naive CD8, under 2.5% of memory CD4, and 0.3% to 0.45% of memory CD8 clonotypes were shared. Incomplete sequencing was indicated by rarefaction of sorted-subset datasets, despite the large sequencing depth. Compared with non-shared clonotypes, clonotypes shared by all four sorted-subset donors had higher generation probabilities. Because the study included a small number of donors, the genetic and exposure-history diversity represented was limited.

TCR CDR3 regions were amplified from genomic DNA by multiplex PCR using the deep immunoSEQ assay. For each cell subset, the extracted genomic DNA was distributed evenly across all wells of several immunoSEQ 96-well plates, and each plate served as one replicate. For sorted subsets, each replicate PCR was loaded with 200 ng genomic DNA, equivalent to about 30,000 T cell genomes. The purified libraries were quantified using a Qubit 3.0 fluorometer, sized with a Bioanalyzer 2100, and then quantified again using the KAPA Library Quantification kit. Every immunoSEQ 96-well plate was sequenced on a separate single-read 150-cycle Illumina NextSeq 550 flow cell. In the source study's methods: Because the immunoSEQ output held only junctional sequences and lacked quality scores, the filtering could not match the filtering applied to full-length reads. Sequences were annotated with PyIR, a Python wrapper for IgBLAST v1.9, using IMGT germline references to assign V/J genes and CDR3. Reads were filtered out if the reads had weak V/J assignments (E-value above 1e-6), no CDR3, stop codons, out-of-frame junctions, or ambiguous translated residues. V3J clonotypes were defined by identical inferred V gene, J gene, and CDR3 amino acid sequence. Percentage overlap between repertoires was calculated by dividing the number of shared unique clonotypes by the size of the smaller repertoire. Richness of each repertoire was evaluated using RTK rarefaction, the Chao1 estimator, and Recon v2.1 estimates of unobserved clonotypes. Generation probabilities were computed with OLGA for all TCRbeta clonotypes obtained by the gDNA method from several donors. TCRdb carries this immuneACCESS record with in-frame sequences only. Its versions omit some clonotypes, under half of them owing to an unresolved V gene in the studies checked, with the rest unexplained. The D gene and trimming were derived from the DNA, and the V and J assignments and clone size from that table. This sample comprises over a million clones, roughly 97% of them detected only once. The ten biggest clones cover roughly 1.2% of the sample.

The chain is made from TRBV6-6 and TRBJ2-7; TRBD1 fits 7 bases in the junction. This clonotype was sampled from a man aged 30-40 years in good health. Sequencing was performed on naive CD4+ T cells sorted from blood. In the paper's terms, the cell subset or site label means: CD45RA+ positively selected. DNA sequence: TGTGCCAGCAGACAGGGGACCTACGAGCAGTACTTC. Translated, it gives CASRQGTYEQYF.